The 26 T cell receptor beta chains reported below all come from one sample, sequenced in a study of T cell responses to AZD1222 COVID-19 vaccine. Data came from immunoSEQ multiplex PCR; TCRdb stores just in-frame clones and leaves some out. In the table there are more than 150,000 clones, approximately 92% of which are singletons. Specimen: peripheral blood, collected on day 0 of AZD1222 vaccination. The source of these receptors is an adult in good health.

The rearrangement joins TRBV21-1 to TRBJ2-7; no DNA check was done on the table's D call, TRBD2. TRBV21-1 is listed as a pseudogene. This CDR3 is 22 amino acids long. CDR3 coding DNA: TGTGCCAGCAGCAAATGGCCCGGCTCCGGTGATAGCGGGGGGAGTCGGTCCTACGAGCAGTACTTC. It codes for CASSKWPGSGDSGGSRSYEQYF.

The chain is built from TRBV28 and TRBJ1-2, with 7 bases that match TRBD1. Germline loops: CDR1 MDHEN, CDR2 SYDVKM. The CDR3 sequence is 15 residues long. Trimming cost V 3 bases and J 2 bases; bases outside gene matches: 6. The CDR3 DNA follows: TGTGCCAGCAGTTTGACAGGGTCGATCAACTATGGCTACACCTTC. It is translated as CASSLTGSINYGYTF.

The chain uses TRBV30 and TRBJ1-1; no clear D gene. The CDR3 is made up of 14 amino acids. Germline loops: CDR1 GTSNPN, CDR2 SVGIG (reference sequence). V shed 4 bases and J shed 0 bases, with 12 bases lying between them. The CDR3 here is CAWTTGALNTEAFF. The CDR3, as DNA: TGTGCCTGGACGACGGGAGCTTTGAACACTGAAGCTTTCTTT.

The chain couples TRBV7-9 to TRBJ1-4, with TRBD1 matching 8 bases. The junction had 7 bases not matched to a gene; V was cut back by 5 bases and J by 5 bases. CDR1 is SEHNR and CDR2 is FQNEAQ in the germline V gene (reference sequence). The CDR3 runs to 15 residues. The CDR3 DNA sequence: TGTGCCAGCAGCAAAGACAGGGGCGCGAATGAAAAACTGTTTTTT. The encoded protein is CASSKDRGANEKLFF.

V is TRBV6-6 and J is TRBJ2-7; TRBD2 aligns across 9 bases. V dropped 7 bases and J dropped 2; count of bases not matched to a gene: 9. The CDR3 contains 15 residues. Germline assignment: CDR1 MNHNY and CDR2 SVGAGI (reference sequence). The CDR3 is CASTPRGGRAYEQYF. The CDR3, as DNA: TGTGCCAGCACTCCCAGGGGCGGGAGGGCCTACGAGCAGTACTTC.

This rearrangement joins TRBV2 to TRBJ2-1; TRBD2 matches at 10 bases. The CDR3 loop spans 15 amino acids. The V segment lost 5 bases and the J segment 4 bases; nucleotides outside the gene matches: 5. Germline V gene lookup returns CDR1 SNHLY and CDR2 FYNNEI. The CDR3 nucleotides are TGTGCCAGCAGTTCTAGCGGGGGCCATTACAATGAGCAGTTCTTC. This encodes CASSSSGGHYNEQFF. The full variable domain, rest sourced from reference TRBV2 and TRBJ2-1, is EPEVTQTPSHQVTQMGQEVILRCVPISNHLYFYWYRQILGQKVEFLVSFYNNEISEKSEIFDDQFSVERPDGSNFTLKIRSTKLEDSAMYFCASSSSGGHYNEQFFGPGTRLTVL.

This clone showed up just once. The DNA for the CDR3 is TGTGCCACCAGTGGGGGGACAGGGGGCCCAAACAACTATGGCTACACCTTC. Protein product: CATSGGTGGPNNYGYTF. This chain connects TRBV24-1 to TRBJ1-2; 12 nucleotides line up with TRBD1. Germline V gene data show CDR1 as KGHDR and CDR2 as SFDVKD. The CDR3 sequence is 17 residues long. Losses at the gene ends were 5 bases for V and 2 bases for J; bases not matched to a gene: 8.

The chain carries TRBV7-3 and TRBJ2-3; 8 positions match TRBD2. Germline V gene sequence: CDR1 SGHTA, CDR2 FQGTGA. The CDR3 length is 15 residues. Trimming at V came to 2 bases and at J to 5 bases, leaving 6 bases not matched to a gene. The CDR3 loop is CASSLAGGFRDTQYF. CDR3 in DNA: TGTGCCAGCAGCTTAGCGGGGGGTTTCAGAGATACGCAGTATTTT.

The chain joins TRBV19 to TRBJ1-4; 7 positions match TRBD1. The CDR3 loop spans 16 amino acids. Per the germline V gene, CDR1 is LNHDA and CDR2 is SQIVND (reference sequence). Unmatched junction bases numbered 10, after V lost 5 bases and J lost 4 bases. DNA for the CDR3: TGTGCCAGTAGTTTGCGATCGGACAGGCGTAATGAAAAACTGTTTTTT. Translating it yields CASSLRSDRRNEKLFF.

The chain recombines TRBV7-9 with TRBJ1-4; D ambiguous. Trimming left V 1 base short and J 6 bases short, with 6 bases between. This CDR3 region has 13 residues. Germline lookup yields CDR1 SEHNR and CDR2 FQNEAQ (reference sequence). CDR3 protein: CASSLDPDEKLFF. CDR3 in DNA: TGTGCCAGCAGCTTAGACCCTGATGAAAAACTGTTTTTT.

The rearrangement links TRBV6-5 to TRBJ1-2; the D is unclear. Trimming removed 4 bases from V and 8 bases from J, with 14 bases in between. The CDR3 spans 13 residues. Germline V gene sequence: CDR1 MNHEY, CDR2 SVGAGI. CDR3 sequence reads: CASSFIQSKGYTF. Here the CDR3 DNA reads TGTGCCAGCAGTTTTATACAGTCGAAGGGCTACACCTTC.

Here the CDR3 reads CASSPVLPDTQYF. In DNA, the CDR3 is TGTGCCAGCAGCCCAGTTTTGCCAGATACGCAGTATTTT. The V call is TRBV7-2, the J call TRBJ2-3; D gene uncertain. Germline-derived CDR1 and CDR2 are SGHTA and FQGNSA. The CDR3 covers 13 residues. V gave up 5 bases and J gave up 4 bases, with 10 bases separating them.

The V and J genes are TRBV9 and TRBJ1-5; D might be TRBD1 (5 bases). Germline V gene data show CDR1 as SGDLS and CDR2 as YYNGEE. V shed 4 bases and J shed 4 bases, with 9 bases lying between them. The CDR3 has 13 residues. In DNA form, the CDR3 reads TGTGCCAGCAGCCCAAGGGGAAATCAGCCCCAGCATTTT. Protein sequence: CASSPRGNQPQHF.

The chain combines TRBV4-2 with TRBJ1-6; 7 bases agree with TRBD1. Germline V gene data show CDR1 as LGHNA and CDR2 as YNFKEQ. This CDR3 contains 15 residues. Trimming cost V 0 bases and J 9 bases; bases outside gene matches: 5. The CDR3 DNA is TGTGCCAGCAGCCAAGATCAGGGGGGTGGTTCACCCCTCCACTTT. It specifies CASSQDQGGGSPLHF.

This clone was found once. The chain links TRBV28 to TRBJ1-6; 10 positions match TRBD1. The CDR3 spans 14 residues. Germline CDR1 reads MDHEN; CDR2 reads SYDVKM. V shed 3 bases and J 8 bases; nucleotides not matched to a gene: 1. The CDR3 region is CASSLGTGDSPLHF. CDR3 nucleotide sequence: TGTGCCAGCAGTTTGGGGACAGGGGATTCACCCCTCCACTTT. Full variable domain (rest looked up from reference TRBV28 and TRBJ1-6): DVKVTQSSRYLVKRTGEKVFLECVQDMDHENMFWYRQDPGLGLRLIYFSYDVKMKEKGDIPEGYSVSREKKERFSLILESASTNQTSMYLCASSLGTGDSPLHFGNGTRLTVT.

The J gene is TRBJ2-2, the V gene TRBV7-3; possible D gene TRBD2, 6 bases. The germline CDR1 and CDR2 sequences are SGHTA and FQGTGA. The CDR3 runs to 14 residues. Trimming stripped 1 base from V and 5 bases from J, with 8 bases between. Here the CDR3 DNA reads TGTGCCAGCAGCTTAAGCGGGGTTACCGGGGAGCTGTTTTTT. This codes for CASSLSGVTGELFF.

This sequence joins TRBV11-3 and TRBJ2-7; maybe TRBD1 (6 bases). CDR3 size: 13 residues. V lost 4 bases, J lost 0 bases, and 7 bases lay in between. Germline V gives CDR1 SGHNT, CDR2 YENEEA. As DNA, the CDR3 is TGTGCCAGCAGCTACAGGGACTCCTACGAGCAGTACTTC. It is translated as CASSYRDSYEQYF.

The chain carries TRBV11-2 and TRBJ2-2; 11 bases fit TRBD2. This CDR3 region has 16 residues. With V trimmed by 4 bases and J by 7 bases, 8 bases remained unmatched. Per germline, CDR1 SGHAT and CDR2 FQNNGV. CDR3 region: CASSWYSGGALGELFF. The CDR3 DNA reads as TGTGCCAGCAGCTGGTATAGCGGGGGGGCCCTCGGGGAGCTGTTTTTT.

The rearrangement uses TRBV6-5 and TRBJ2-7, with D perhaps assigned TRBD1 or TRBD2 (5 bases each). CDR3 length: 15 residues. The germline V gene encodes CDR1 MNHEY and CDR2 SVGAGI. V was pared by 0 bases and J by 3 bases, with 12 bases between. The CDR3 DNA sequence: TGTGCCAGCAGTTACTCGAGAGGGGCCCGCTACGAGCAGTACGTC. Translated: CASSYSRGARYEQYV.

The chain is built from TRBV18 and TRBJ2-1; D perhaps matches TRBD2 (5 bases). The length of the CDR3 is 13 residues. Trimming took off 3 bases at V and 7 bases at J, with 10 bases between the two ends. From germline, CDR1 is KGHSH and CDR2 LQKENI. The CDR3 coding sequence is TGTGCCAGCTCACCGGAGCCGGGGAATGAGCAGTTCTTC. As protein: CASSPEPGNEQFF. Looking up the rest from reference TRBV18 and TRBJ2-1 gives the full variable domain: NAGVMQNPRHLVRRRGQEARLRCSPMKGHSHVYWYRQLPEEGLKFMVYLQKENIIDESGMPKERFSAEFPKEGPSILRIQQVVRGDSAAYFCASSPEPGNEQFFGPGTRLTVL.

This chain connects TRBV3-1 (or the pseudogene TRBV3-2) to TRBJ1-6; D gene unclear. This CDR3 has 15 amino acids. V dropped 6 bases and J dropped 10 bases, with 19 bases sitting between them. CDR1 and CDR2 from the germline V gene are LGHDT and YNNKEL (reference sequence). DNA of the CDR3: TGTGCCAGCAGTCTAACCTGGGAGACGAGATCACCCCTCCACTTT. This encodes CASSLTWETRSPLHF.

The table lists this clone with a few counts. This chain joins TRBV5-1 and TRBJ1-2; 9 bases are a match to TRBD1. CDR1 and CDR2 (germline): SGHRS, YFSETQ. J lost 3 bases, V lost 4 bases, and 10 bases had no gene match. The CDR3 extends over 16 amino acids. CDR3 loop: CASSLGQGSNDYGYTF. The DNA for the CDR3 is TGCGCCAGCAGCCTCGGACAGGGGAGTAATGACTATGGCTACACCTTC.

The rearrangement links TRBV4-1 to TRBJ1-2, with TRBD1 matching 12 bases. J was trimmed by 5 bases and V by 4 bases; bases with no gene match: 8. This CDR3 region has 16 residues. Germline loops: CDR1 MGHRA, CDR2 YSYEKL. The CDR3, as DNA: TGCGCCAGCAGCCCGGGGGGGACAGGGGGCAATTATGGCTACACCTTC. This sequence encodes CASSPGGTGGNYGYTF.

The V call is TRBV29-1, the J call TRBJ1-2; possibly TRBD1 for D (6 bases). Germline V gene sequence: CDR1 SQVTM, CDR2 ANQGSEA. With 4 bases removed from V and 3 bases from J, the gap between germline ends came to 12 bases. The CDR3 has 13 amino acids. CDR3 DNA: TGCAGCGTTGGTTACAGGGACGACTATGGCTACACCTTC. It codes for CSVGYRDDYGYTF.

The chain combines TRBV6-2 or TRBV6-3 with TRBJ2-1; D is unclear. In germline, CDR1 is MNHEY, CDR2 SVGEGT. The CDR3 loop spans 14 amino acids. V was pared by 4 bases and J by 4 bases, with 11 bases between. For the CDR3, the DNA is TGTGCCAGCAGTTCCCCCATACGGTACAATGAGCAGTTCTTC. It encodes CASSSPIRYNEQFF.

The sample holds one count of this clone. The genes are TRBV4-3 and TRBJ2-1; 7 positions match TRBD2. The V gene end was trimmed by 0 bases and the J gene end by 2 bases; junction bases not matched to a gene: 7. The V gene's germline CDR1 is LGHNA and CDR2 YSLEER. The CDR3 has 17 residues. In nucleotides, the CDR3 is TGCGCCAGCAGCCAAGATATGGAGCTAGCGGCCTACAATGAGCAGTTCTTC. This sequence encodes CASSQDMELAAYNEQFF.